A selection of T cell receptor beta chains follows, all from one sample in a study of early T cells in non-severe SARS-CoV-2 infection. TCRdb redid the calling of the 5' RACE reads with MiXCR, one entry per CDR3 protein. This table has roughly 65,000 distinct CDR3 sequences, about 12% appearing once. The specimen was whole blood. The receptors were gathered from an adult who was a healthcare worker with PCR-confirmed SARS-CoV-2 infection or an uninfected control (not recorded which). The conserved cysteine and the conserved F or W are not part of the CDR3 here.

V gene	CDR3 length	J gene	CDR3 protein
TRBV6-6	15	TRBJ2-4	ASSHPDRVGSANIQY
TRBV6-5	11	TRBJ2-7	ASSSPDSYEQY
TRBV29-1	12	TRBJ1-1	SVEGHSSIAEAF
TRBV6-4	13	TRBJ2-3	ASSVKSPSTDTQY
TRBV9	13	TRBJ2-7	ASSLEPTSLSEQY
TRBV7-9	12	TRBJ1-1	ASSPPGAGTEAF
TRBV9	11	TRBJ2-5	ASSLQREETQY
TRBV5-5	12	TRBJ1-4	ASNLGGTNEKLF
TRBV20-1	13	TRBJ2-5	SARRTSSTRETQY
TRBV7-9	11	TRBJ1-4	ASSRGFTEKLF
TRBV20-1	13	TRBJ2-5	SAGVIAGPQETQY
TRBV20-1	11	TRBJ1-2	SAYRVANYGYT
TRBV7-7	14	TRBJ2-2	ASSLEGRRKPGELF
TRBV6-2/TRBV6-3	10	TRBJ2-1	ASRDSRKEQF
TRBV6-1	13	TRBJ2-6	ATKWAPSEANVLT
TRBV12-3/TRBV12-4	11	TRBJ1-2	ASRPAASYGYT
TRBV2	13	TRBJ1-1	ASSELVMGRWGAF
TRBV5-4	14	TRBJ2-1	ASSSLAGNSYNEQF
TRBV30	14	TRBJ1-4	AWSAGTGGSNEKLF
TRBV6-1	12	TRBJ2-5	ASRRGRLQETQY
TRBV10-3	13	TRBJ2-1	AISVGLAGENEQF
TRBV7-9	14	TRBJ2-7	ASSLGRGPYIGEQY
TRBV6-2/TRBV6-3	15	TRBJ2-5	ASSYPLRRGNQETQY
TRBV7-8	16	TRBJ1-5	ASSSTGPHLIGNQPQH
TRBV27	14	TRBJ1-3	ASSKRTGSSGNTIY
TRBV4-3	12	TRBJ2-7	ASSHQTGPYEQY
TRBV20-1	10	TRBJ2-7	SASQWGYEQY